This TCR beta chain was recovered during a study of T cells in Graves' hyperthyroidism and ophthalmopathy. This clonotype came up many times. Its specificity is unknown. Amplified regions were TCR beta CDR3 sequences from RNA transcripts. Researchers ran a first-round RT-PCR on the TCR CDR3 using the HTBI primer set. From the multiplex PCR reads, TCRdb called clonotypes with MiXCR, one entry per CDR3 protein. The data contain under 350,000 distinct CDR3 sequences, about an eighth of them singletons. Study-level results: The model anticipated ophthalmopathy a median around six months pre-onset. Blood also showed most of the thyroid clonotypes that were expanded above 0.001.

The blood specimen was taken at initial hyperthyroidism diagnosis, before any ophthalmopathy symptoms. The authors obtained PBMCs from 10 ml of fresh peripheral blood. The receptor was isolated from a woman in her twenties or thirties with Graves' hyperthyroidism that later progressed to Graves' ophthalmopathy. The sequenced sample consisted of blood.

This CDR3 is CASSLARRGTGPRMNTEAFF. The DNA of the CDR3 is TGTGCCAGCAGCTTAGCCAGACGGGGAACAGGACCGCGGATGAACACTGAAGCTTTCTTT. The chain uses TRBV7-2 and TRBJ1-1; possible D gene TRBD1, 5 bases. Germline assignment: CDR1 SGHTA and CDR2 FQGNSA. Trimming shortened V by 0 bases and J by 0 bases, and 23 bases separated the two germline ends. The CDR3 runs to 20 residues. The full variable domain, completed using reference TRBV7-2 and TRBJ1-1, is GAGVSQSPSNKVTEKGKDVELRCDPISGHTALYWYRQSLGQGLEFLIYFQGNSAPDKSGLPSDRFSAERTGGSVSTLTIQRTQQEDSAVYLCASSLARRGTGPRMNTEAFFGQGTRLTVV.